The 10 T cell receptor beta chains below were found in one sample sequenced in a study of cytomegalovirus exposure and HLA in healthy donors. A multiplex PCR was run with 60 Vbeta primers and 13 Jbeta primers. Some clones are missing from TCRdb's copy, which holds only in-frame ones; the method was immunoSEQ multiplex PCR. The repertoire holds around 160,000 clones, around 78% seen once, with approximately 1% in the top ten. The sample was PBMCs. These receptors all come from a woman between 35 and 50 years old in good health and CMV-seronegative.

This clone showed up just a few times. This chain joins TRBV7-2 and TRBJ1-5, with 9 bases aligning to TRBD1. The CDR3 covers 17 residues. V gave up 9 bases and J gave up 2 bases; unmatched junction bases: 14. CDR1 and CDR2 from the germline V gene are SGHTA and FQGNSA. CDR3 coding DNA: TGTGCCAGTACGATAGGGACAGGGCGAAGCGGCAATCAGCCCCAGCATTTT. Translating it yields CASTIGTGRSGNQPQHF. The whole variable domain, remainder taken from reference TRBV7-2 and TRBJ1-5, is GAGVSQSPSNKVTEKGKDVELRCDPISGHTALYWYRQSLGQGLEFLIYFQGNSAPDKSGLPSDRFSAERTGGSVSTLTIQRTQQEDSAVYLCASTIGTGRSGNQPQHFGDGTRLSIL.

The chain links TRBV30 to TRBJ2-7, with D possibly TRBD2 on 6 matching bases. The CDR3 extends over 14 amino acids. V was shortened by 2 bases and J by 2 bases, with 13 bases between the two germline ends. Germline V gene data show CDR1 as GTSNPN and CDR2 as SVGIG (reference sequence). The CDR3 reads CAWSWGDGTYEQYF. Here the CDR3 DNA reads TGTGCCTGGAGTTGGGGGGACGGGACCTACGAGCAGTACTTC.

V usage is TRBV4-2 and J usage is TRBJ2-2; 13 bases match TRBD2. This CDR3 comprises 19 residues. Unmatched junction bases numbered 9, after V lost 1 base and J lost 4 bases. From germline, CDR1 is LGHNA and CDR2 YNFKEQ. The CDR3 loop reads CASSQVTGLAGLGTGELFF. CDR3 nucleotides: TGTGCCAGCAGCCAAGTGACGGGACTAGCGGGATTGGGCACCGGGGAGCTGTTTTTT.

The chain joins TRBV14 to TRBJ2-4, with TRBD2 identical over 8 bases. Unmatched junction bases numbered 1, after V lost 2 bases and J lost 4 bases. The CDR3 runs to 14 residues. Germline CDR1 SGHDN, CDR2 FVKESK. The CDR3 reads CASSQTSGKNIQYF. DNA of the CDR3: TGTGCCAGCAGCCAAACTAGCGGAAAAAACATTCAGTACTTC.

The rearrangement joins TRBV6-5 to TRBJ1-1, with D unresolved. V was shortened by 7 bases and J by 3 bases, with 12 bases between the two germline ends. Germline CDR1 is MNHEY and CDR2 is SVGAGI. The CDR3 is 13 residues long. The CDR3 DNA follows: TGTGCCAGCACCCTCGGGGAGGACACTGAAGCTTTCTTT. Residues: CASTLGEDTEAFF.

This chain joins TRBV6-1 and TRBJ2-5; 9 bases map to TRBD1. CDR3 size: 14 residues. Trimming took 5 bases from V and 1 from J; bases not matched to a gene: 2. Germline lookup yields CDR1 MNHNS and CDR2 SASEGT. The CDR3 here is CASSRDRAQETQYF. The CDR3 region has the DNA TGTGCCAGCAGTCGGGACAGGGCCCAAGAGACCCAGTACTTC.

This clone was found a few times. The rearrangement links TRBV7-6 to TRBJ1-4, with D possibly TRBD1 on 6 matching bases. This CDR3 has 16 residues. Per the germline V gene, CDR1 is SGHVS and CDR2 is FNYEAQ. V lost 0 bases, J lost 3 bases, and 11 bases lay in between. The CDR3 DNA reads TGTGCCAGCAGCTTAGCCCTGACAGGACCTAATGAAAAACTGTTTTTT. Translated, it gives CASSLALTGPNEKLFF.

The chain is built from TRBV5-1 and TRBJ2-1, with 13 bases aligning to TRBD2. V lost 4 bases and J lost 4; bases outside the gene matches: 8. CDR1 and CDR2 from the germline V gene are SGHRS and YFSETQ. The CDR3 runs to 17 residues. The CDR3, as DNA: TGCGCCAGCAGCCCCAGGACTAGCGGGAGTTTTTACAATGAGCAGTTCTTC. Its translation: CASSPRTSGSFYNEQFF.

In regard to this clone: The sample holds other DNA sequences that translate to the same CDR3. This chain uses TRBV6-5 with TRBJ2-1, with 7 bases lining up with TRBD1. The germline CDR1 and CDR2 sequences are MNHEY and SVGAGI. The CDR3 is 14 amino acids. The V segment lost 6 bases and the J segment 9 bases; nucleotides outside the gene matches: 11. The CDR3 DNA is TGTGCCAGCAGAACAGGGGAACCCCAGGGTGAGCAGTTCTTC. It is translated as CASRTGEPQGEQFF.

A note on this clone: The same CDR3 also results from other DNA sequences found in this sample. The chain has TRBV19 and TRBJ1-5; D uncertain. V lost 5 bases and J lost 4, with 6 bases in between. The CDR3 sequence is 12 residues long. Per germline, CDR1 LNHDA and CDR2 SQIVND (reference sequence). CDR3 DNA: TGTGCCAGTAGTCTATTGAATCAGCCCCAGCATTTT. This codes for CASSLLNQPQHF.